The 16 T cell receptor beta chains in this list originate from one sample, sequenced in a study of T cells in Graves' hyperthyroidism and ophthalmopathy. Regions amplified from RNA transcripts were the TCR beta CDR3 regions. The primer set for the first-round RT-PCR of the TCR CDR3 was HTBI. TCRdb re-analysed the multiplex PCR reads in MiXCR, keeping a single row per CDR3 protein. In the table there are 500,000 to 600,000 distinct CDR3 sequences, roughly 46% of which are singletons. The sequenced sample consisted of peripheral blood or thyroid tissue (not recorded which). All receptors derive from a woman under 30 with Graves' hyperthyroidism.

This chain links TRBV20-1 with TRBJ1-2, with TRBD1 as a possible D gene (5 bases). Trimming cost V 5 bases and J 5 bases, with 15 bases left between them. CDR1 and CDR2 (germline): DFQATT, SNEGSKA (reference sequence). The CDR3 has 13 amino acids. The CDR3 bases are TGCAGTGCTGTCTGGGACGGATCATATGGCTACACCTTC. Translating it yields CSAVWDGSYGYTF.

This clonotype was counted ten times or more. The chain recombines TRBV5-1 with TRBJ1-2; D might be TRBD1 (6 bases). Trimming shortened V by 4 bases and J by 3 bases, and 16 bases separated the two germline ends. The CDR3 sequence is 15 residues long. Per germline, CDR1 SGHRS and CDR2 YFSETQ. CDR3 nucleotide sequence: TGCGCCAGCAGCGACGGCGGGACAACGGACTATGGCTACACCTTC. Protein product: CASSDGGTTDYGYTF.

Worth noting for this clonotype: The junction differs from germline at one of its ends, possibly a read error. This rearrangement joins TRBV7-2 to TRBJ1-4; a possible D gene is TRBD1 (5 bases). The germline V gene encodes CDR1 SGHTA and CDR2 FQGNSA. This CDR3 has 17 amino acids. CDR3 sequence: CATSRARANENQGKLFF. CDR3 bases: TGTGCCACCAGCAGAGCCCGGGCCAACGAAAACCAGGGAAAACTGTTTTTT.

This clonotype was detected ten times or more. The chain carries TRBV19 and TRBJ2-2; 9 bases align to TRBD1. Trimming removed 8 bases from V and 6 bases from J; junction bases left unmatched: 7. The CDR3 extends over 14 amino acids. CDR1 is LNHDA, CDR2 SQIVND, per germline (reference sequence). The CDR3 DNA is TGTGCCAGTTGTGGGACAGGGTTCCCCGGGGAGCTGTTTTTT. Its translation is CASCGTGFPGELFF.

The V and J genes are TRBV2 and TRBJ2-2; D call uncertain. This CDR3 comprises 12 residues. Trimming removed 0 bases from V and 8 bases from J, with 4 bases in between. Germline CDR1 reads SNHLY; CDR2 reads FYNNEI. For the CDR3, the DNA is TGTGCCAGCAGTGAAGCTCGTGGGGAGCTGTTTTTT. Protein product: CASSEARGELFF.

The chain recombines TRBV10-3 with TRBJ2-2; the match to TRBD2 covers 14 bases. In germline, CDR1 is ENHRY, CDR2 SYGVKD. V lost 10 bases and J lost 1; bases outside the gene matches: 5. The CDR3 has 16 residues. CDR3 amino acids: CATTGTSGRNTGELFF. Written as DNA, the CDR3 is TGTGCCACCACCGGGACTAGCGGGAGGAACACCGGGGAGCTGTTTTTT.

This clonotype was recorded a few times. CDR3 sequence: CASSLEQGLSGANVLTF. The CDR3 DNA reads TGCGCCAGCAGCTTGGAGCAGGGACTCTCTGGGGCCAACGTCCTGACTTTC. The chain combines TRBV5-1 with TRBJ2-6, with a weak D call TRBD2 (6 bases). V was trimmed by 0 bases and J by 0 bases, leaving 10 bases between them. The CDR3 sequence is 17 residues long. CDR1 is SGHRS, CDR2 YFSETQ, per germline.

This sequence joins TRBV7-9 and TRBJ2-5; D might be TRBD1 (6 bases). The CDR3 sequence is 11 residues long. The V and J ends lost 3 bases and 9 bases respectively, with 8 bases between them. The V gene's germline CDR1 is SEHNR and CDR2 FQNEAQ (reference sequence). The CDR3 sequence: CASSFRQAQYF. The CDR3 bases are TGTGCCAGCAGCTTCAGACAGGCCCAGTACTTC.

Note on this clonotype: This sequence may be a read error, since a much larger clone differs from it by one base. CDR3 region: CASSPGPAGVSEQYF. For the CDR3, the DNA is TGCGCCAGCAGCCCGGGACCAGCGGGAGTGTCCGAGCAGTACTTC. The V gene is TRBV4-1, the J gene TRBJ2-7, with 8 bases matching TRBD2. The CDR3 has 15 residues. V trimming: 4 bases; J trimming: 6 bases; junction bases outside the gene matches: 11. Germline CDR1 reads MGHRA; CDR2 reads YSYEKL.

This chain uses TRBV2 with TRBJ1-5; D uncertain. V lost 5 bases to trimming and J lost 0 bases, with 17 bases between them. Germline V lookup: CDR1 SNHLY, CDR2 FYNNEI. CDR3 length: 17 residues. The CDR3: CASSLFSRQVSNQPQHF. CDR3 nucleotide sequence: TGTGCCAGCAGTTTATTTAGTCGTCAGGTTAGCAATCAGCCCCAGCATTTT.

In its sample, this clonotype was seen a few times. With a much larger clone just one base away, this may be a read error. This chain uses TRBV7-8 with TRBJ1-5; 8 nucleotides match TRBD1. Germline CDR1 and CDR2: SGHVS and FQNEAQ. V shed 5 bases and J 3 bases; nucleotides not matched to a gene: 3. CDR3 length: 14 residues. The CDR3 bases are TGTGCCAGCAGCCCGACAGGGGACAATCAGCCCCAGCATTTT. This codes for CASSPTGDNQPQHF.

The CDR3 spells CASRTPPGTGFSGYTF. DNA of the CDR3: TGTGCCAGCAGAACTCCCCCCGGGACAGGGTTCTCTGGCTACACCTTC. This sequence joins TRBV7-2 and TRBJ1-2; 9 bases are a match to TRBD1. J lost 7 bases, V lost 6 bases, and 15 bases had no gene match. Germline CDR1 is SGHTA and CDR2 is FQGNSA. This CDR3 region has 16 residues. Supplemented by reference TRBV7-2 and TRBJ1-2, the full variable domain reads GAGVSQSPSNKVTEKGKDVELRCDPISGHTALYWYRQSLGQGLEFLIYFQGNSAPDKSGLPSDRFSAERTGGSVSTLTIQRTQQEDSAVYLCASRTPPGTGFSGYTFGSGTRLTVV.

The rearrangement links TRBV20-1 to TRBJ2-7, with D unclear. The DNA end favors TRBJ2-1, so the J call may be wrong. The CDR3 totals 13 residues. Germline lookup yields CDR1 DFQATT and CDR2 SNEGSKA (reference sequence). The CDR3 DNA is TGCAGTGCTAGCTTTCTTGGATACAATGAGCAGTTCTTC. Its translation: CSASFLGYNEQFF.

The chain joins TRBV24-1 to TRBJ2-7; TRBD1 agrees at 9 bases. Trimming cost V 8 bases and J 5 bases; bases outside gene matches: 9. The CDR3 is made up of 14 amino acids. Germline values: CDR1 KGHDR, CDR2 SFDVKD. CDR3: CATTEGQGANEQYF. CDR3 nucleotide sequence: TGTGCCACCACCGAGGGACAGGGAGCTAACGAGCAGTACTTC.

This clonotype has more than one count but fewer than ten. V is TRBV3-1 and J is TRBJ1-2, with 8 bases identical to TRBD1. Germline CDR1 and CDR2: LGHDT and YNNKEL (reference sequence). The CDR3 has 16 residues. The junction had 8 bases not matched to a gene; V was cut back by 3 bases and J by 2 bases. CDR3 coding DNA: TGTGCCAGCAGCCAGTCGGCCCGACAGGGGAACTATGGCTACACCTTC. Its translation is CASSQSARQGNYGYTF.

This clonotype was detected ten times or more. J is TRBJ2-7 and V is TRBV9; either TRBD1 or TRBD2 may supply D (5 bases each). V lost 0 bases and J 7 bases, leaving 17 bases between the germline ends. The germline CDR1 and CDR2 sequences are SGDLS and YYNGEE. This CDR3 is built from 15 residues. CDR3 residues: CASSVGGTAREEQYF. In DNA form, the CDR3 reads TGTGCCAGCAGCGTAGGAGGGACCGCGAGGGAGGAGCAGTACTTC. Full variable domain (rest looked up from reference TRBV9 and TRBJ2-7): DSGVTQTPKHLITATGQRVTLRCSPRSGDLSVYWYQQSLDQGLQFLIQYYNGEERAKGNILERFSAQQFPDLHSELNLSSLELGDSALYFCASSVGGTAREEQYFGPGTRLTVT.